Listed here are 12 T cell receptor beta chains from one sample, sequenced in a study of shared T cell receptors in the human thymus. Repertoires were generated with immunoSEQ multiplex PCR, while TCRdb's copy carries only in-frame clones and drops some. There are about 660,000 clones in the sample; around 87% occur only once, and about 0.0094% lies in the top ten. These data were also filed under a second study, of human thymus T cells.

The sample comprised thymocytes. These TCRs come from a boy younger than two with a congenital heart defect.

The J gene is TRBJ2-7, the V gene TRBV7-9; TRBD1 agrees at 9 bases. This CDR3 has 16 amino acids. J was trimmed by 1 base and V by 4 bases; bases with no gene match: 8. The V gene's germline CDR1 is SEHNR and CDR2 FQNEAQ (reference sequence). CDR3 region: CASSSTSGTGSYEQYF. The CDR3 DNA sequence: TGTGCCAGCAGCTCAACCTCCGGGACAGGGTCCTACGAGCAGTACTTC.

In the case of this clone: Its ends do not fully match the called genes, so a read error is possible. This chain links TRBV29-1 with TRBJ2-1; 11 bases are a match to TRBD2. The CDR3 has 15 residues. The germline CDR1 and CDR2 sequences are SQVTM and ANQGSEA. CDR3 in DNA: TGCAGCGTTGAAAGACTAGCGGGAAGCATTAATGGGCAGTTCTTC. Translated, it gives CSVERLAGSINGQFF.

The V call is TRBV5-1, the J call TRBJ2-1, with TRBD2 matching over 13 bases. The CDR3 loop spans 16 amino acids. Unmatched junction bases numbered 7, after V lost 4 bases and J lost 6 bases. In germline, CDR1 is SGHRS, CDR2 YFSETQ. The CDR3 DNA is TGCGCCAGCAGCCCCACCGGGACTAGCGGGATCAATGAGCAGTTCTTC. Residues: CASSPTGTSGINEQFF.

The chain has TRBV10-2 and TRBJ2-5; D may be TRBD1 (5 bases). This CDR3 is 14 amino acids long. The germline V gene encodes CDR1 WSHSY and CDR2 SAAADI. Trimming removed 0 bases at V and 4 bases at J, with 9 bases between. CDR3 region: CASSESGRPETQYF. In DNA form, the CDR3 reads TGCGCCAGCAGTGAGTCGGGGCGGCCAGAGACCCAGTACTTC.

The V and J genes are TRBV4-2 and TRBJ2-1; 13 bases match TRBD2. Per the germline V gene, CDR1 is LGHNA and CDR2 is YNFKEQ. J gave up 7 bases and V 5 bases, and 8 bases lay outside the gene matches. The CDR3 spans 16 residues. The CDR3 sequence: CASSLLAGGPGNEQFF. The CDR3 DNA follows: TGTGCCAGCAGCTTACTAGCGGGGGGGCCGGGGAATGAGCAGTTCTTC.

The CDR3 reads CASTLTPGQTYGYTF. CDR3 coding DNA: TGTGCCAGCACCCTTACGCCGGGACAGACATATGGCTACACCTTC. The rearrangement joins TRBV28 to TRBJ1-2; TRBD1 matches 7 bases. Germline assignment: CDR1 MDHEN and CDR2 SYDVKM. With V trimmed by 7 bases and J by 5 bases, 13 bases remained unmatched. The CDR3 has 15 residues.

The chain links TRBV5-1 to TRBJ2-1; a weak D match, TRBD1 (6 bases). The V end was cut by 0 bases, the J end by 4 bases, with 14 bases between. Germline CDR1 SGHRS, CDR2 YFSETQ. This CDR3 is built from 16 residues. CDR3 amino acids: CASSLETGFFYNEQFF. The CDR3, as DNA: TGCGCCAGCAGCTTGGAGACAGGTTTTTTTTACAATGAGCAGTTCTTC.

The chain is built from TRBV27 and TRBJ2-5; weak D call: TRBD2 (7 bases). V lost 4 bases and J 5 bases, leaving 20 bases between the germline ends. Germline CDR1 and CDR2: MNHEY and SMNVEV (reference sequence). The CDR3 contains 16 residues. DNA of the CDR3: TGTGCCAGCAGTTCCAAAAAGGGTGGGAGGGGGGAGACCCAGTACTTC. This gives the protein CASSSKKGGRGETQYF.

The CDR3, as DNA: TGTGCCTGGAGTGGACTAGCGGGAGGACCTAATTACAATGAGCAGTTCTTC. Translated, it gives CAWSGLAGGPNYNEQFF. The V call is TRBV30, the J call TRBJ2-1, with TRBD2 matching 13 bases. The CDR3 is 17 residues long. The germline gives CDR1 GTSNPN, CDR2 SVGIG (reference sequence). V shed 1 base and J 4 bases; nucleotides not matched to a gene: 7.

This clone was seen a few times. CDR3 sequence (DNA): TGTGCCAGCAGCTTCTTTGACCCGTCGGGGAATTCACCCCTCCACTTT. Protein: CASSFFDPSGNSPLHF. This chain connects TRBV5-6 to TRBJ1-6; D remains ambiguous. Germline CDR1 is SGHDT and CDR2 is YYEEEE. CDR3 length: 16 residues. Trimming stripped 2 bases from V and 7 bases from J, with 16 bases between.

The J gene is TRBJ1-6, the V gene TRBV4-3; 7 bases line up with TRBD1. The germline gives CDR1 LGHNA, CDR2 YSLEER. This CDR3 contains 15 residues. The junction had 3 bases not matched to a gene; V was cut back by 2 bases and J by 5 bases. The chain's CDR3 is CASSQRQGDNSPLHF. CDR3 DNA: TGCGCCAGCAGCCAAAGACAGGGCGATAATTCACCCCTCCACTTT.

V usage is TRBV5-4 and J usage is TRBJ1-2, with D hard to call. This CDR3 region has 11 residues. V lost 3 bases, J lost 8 bases, and 8 bases lay in between. Germline CDR1 and CDR2: SGHNT and YYREEE (reference sequence). CDR3 DNA: TGTGCCAGCAGCTCGAATGAGGGCTACACCTTC. Translating it yields CASSSNEGYTF.